The 27 T cell receptor beta chains listed next were all sequenced from one sample in a study of response to subunit inactivated influenza vaccine. TCRdb fed the RT-PCR reads into MiXCR, producing one record per CDR3 protein. The sample includes hundreds of thousands of distinct CDR3 sequences, approximately 13% of them seen just once. The specimen comprised PBMCs from blood, sampled about 6 weeks after vaccination. The receptor set was obtained from a man aged 45 to 65 who received an inactivated influenza vaccine.

The J gene is TRBJ2-3, the V gene TRBV14; D is uncertain. Germline CDR1 is SGHDN and CDR2 is FVKESK. This CDR3 comprises 13 residues. V lost 3 bases and J lost 4, with 8 bases in between. CDR3 residues: CASSHLRADTQYF. The CDR3 DNA sequence: TGTGCCAGCAGCCACCTTCGGGCAGATACGCAGTATTTT.

Note on this clonotype: Given a much more abundant clone one base away, this may be a read error. The gene calls are TRBV12-3 or TRBV12-4 and TRBJ2-7, with a possible D match to TRBD1 (5 bases). V lost 6 bases to trimming and J lost 0 bases, with 12 bases between them. There are 14 residues in the CDR3. This CDR3 reads CASRVQDGSYEQYF. The DNA for the CDR3 is TGTGCCAGCAGGGTACAGGACGGCTCCTACGAGCAGTACTTC.

The chain has TRBV20-1 and TRBJ2-7; D unclear. Deletions cut 2 bases from V and 0 bases from J, with 5 bases between. The length of the CDR3 is 12 residues. Germline V CDR1 and CDR2: DFQATT, SNEGSKA (reference sequence). The CDR3 loop is CSARNYSYEQYF. The CDR3 nucleotides read TGCAGTGCTAGAAATTACTCCTACGAGCAGTACTTC.

The V gene is TRBV5-5, the J gene TRBJ1-6; D is unresolved. The CDR3 covers 16 residues. The germline V gene encodes CDR1 SGHKS and CDR2 YYEKEE (reference sequence). V dropped 4 bases and J dropped 0 bases, with 11 bases sitting between them. Here the CDR3 reads CASSVLGSSYNSPLHF. The CDR3 DNA reads as TGTGCCAGCAGCGTACTGGGAAGCTCCTATAATTCACCCCTCCACTTT.

This clonotype was observed once. This rearrangement joins TRBV11-2 to TRBJ2-7, with 11 bases lining up with TRBD2. This CDR3 is 14 amino acids long. The junction had 6 bases not matched to a gene; V was cut back by 7 bases and J by 4 bases. Germline V lookup: CDR1 SGHAT, CDR2 FQNNGV. CDR3 in amino acids: CASTASGGMYEQYF. The CDR3 DNA reads as TGTGCCAGCACCGCTAGCGGGGGGATGTACGAGCAGTACTTC.

The gene calls are TRBV3-1 and TRBJ2-2; D gene uncertain. V lost 2 bases and J lost 3, with 4 bases in between. CDR1 LGHDT and CDR2 YNNKEL come from the germline V gene (reference sequence). The CDR3 is made up of 13 amino acids. CDR3 DNA sequence: TGTGCCAGCAGCCAACTGGACACCGGGGAGCTGTTTTTT. Translating it yields CASSQLDTGELFF. Combining the CDR3 with reference TRBV3-1 and TRBJ2-2 gives the whole variable domain DTAVSQTPKYLVTQMGNDKSIKCEQNLGHDTMYWYKQDSKKFLKIMFSYNNKELIINETVPNRFSPKSPDKAHLNLHINSLELGDSAVYFCASSQLDTGELFFGEGSRLTVL.

This clonotype has just a few counts. The chain combines TRBV4-3 with TRBJ2-7; D tentatively fits TRBD1 or TRBD2 (6 bases each). The germline gives CDR1 LGHNA, CDR2 YSLEER. The CDR3 has 15 amino acids. The ends were cut back, 0 bases at V and 0 bases at J, with 9 bases in the middle. The CDR3 loop reads CASSQERGHSYEQYF. The CDR3 bases are TGCGCCAGCAGCCAAGAGCGGGGACACTCCTACGAGCAGTACTTC.

V gene TRBV5-5 combines with J gene TRBJ2-1; D may be TRBD1 (5 bases). CDR3 length equals 15 residues. The V and J ends lost 4 bases and 5 bases respectively, with 16 bases between them. CDR1 and CDR2 from the germline V gene are SGHKS and YYEKEE (reference sequence). The CDR3 reads CASSRSLGVHNEQFF. The CDR3 DNA reads TGTGCCAGCAGCCGGAGTTTAGGGGTCCACAATGAGCAGTTCTTC.

The chain carries TRBV5-6 and TRBJ2-2; D might be TRBD2 (6 bases). The CDR3 extends over 17 amino acids. The V gene's germline CDR1 is SGHDT and CDR2 YYEEEE. The V and J ends lost 0 bases and 7 bases respectively, with 19 bases between them. This chain's CDR3 is CASSLAVAEGSIGELFF. The CDR3 DNA follows: TGTGCCAGCAGCTTGGCGGTAGCGGAGGGGAGCATCGGGGAGCTGTTTTTT.

About this clonotype itself: A junction boundary mismatches the germline segment, possibly from a read error. J is TRBJ2-5 and V is TRBV20-1; D gene uncertain. CDR1 is DFQATT, CDR2 SNEGSKA, per germline (reference sequence). The CDR3 runs to 13 residues. The CDR3 DNA reads as TGCAGTGCTAGAAGGCCGCGTCAAGGGACCCAGTACTTC. Translated: CSARRPRQGTQYF.

This clonotype was picked up many times. This chain uses TRBV5-1 with TRBJ1-1; D might be TRBD1 (5 bases). This CDR3 region has 13 residues. V was cut by 0 bases and J by 7 bases, with 10 bases left in between. Germline CDR1 SGHRS, CDR2 YFSETQ. The CDR3 coding sequence is TGCGCCAGCAGCTTGGCAGGGCGGAGTGAAGCTTTCTTT. Protein: CASSLAGRSEAFF.

DNA of the CDR3: TGTGCCATCAACTCCTCTGAGGGGCGGGAGTACTTC. Its protein product is CAINSSEGREYF. V gene TRBV10-3 combines with J gene TRBJ2-7; the D gene could be TRBD1 or TRBD2 (5 bases each). The CDR3 is made up of 12 amino acids. CDR1 ENHRY and CDR2 SYGVKD come from the germline V gene. Trimming removed 7 bases at V and 11 bases at J, with 18 bases between.

This clonotype turned up a few times. V is TRBV7-2 and J is TRBJ2-1; TRBD1 matches at 8 bases. The V and J ends lost 5 bases and 3 bases, in that order; junction bases with no gene match: 6. The germline gives CDR1 SGHTA, CDR2 FQGNSA. This CDR3 is 15 amino acids long. CDR3 sequence reads: CASSPGTGDYNEQFF. CDR3 DNA sequence: TGTGCCAGCAGCCCCGGGACAGGCGACTACAATGAGCAGTTCTTC.

The chain carries TRBV6-5 and TRBJ2-3, with a possible D match to TRBD1 (6 bases). V was cut by 4 bases and J by 4 bases, with 15 bases left in between. Germline V gene lookup returns CDR1 MNHEY and CDR2 SVGAGI. This CDR3 is 15 amino acids long. The CDR3 loop is CASSSDRKIADTQYF. The CDR3 DNA reads TGTGCCAGCAGTTCGGACAGAAAGATAGCAGATACGCAGTATTTT.

This clonotype was seen ten or more times. The V and J genes are TRBV12-3 or TRBV12-4 and TRBJ1-2, with no clear D. There are 14 residues in the CDR3. Trimming removed 3 bases at V and 8 bases at J, with 16 bases between. CDR3 DNA sequence: TGTGCCAGCAGTTTCGAGGGAGGACGAGGGGGCTACACCTTC. Its protein product is CASSFEGGRGGYTF.

V and J are TRBV6-5 and TRBJ2-7; weak D call: TRBD1 (6 bases). CDR1 and CDR2 from the germline V gene are MNHEY and SVGAGI. With 4 bases removed from V and 0 bases from J, the gap between germline ends came to 13 bases. The CDR3 length is 15 residues. CDR3: CASSSRGLRSYEQYF. The CDR3 DNA reads TGTGCCAGCAGTTCCAGGGGCCTACGCTCCTACGAGCAGTACTTC.

In this sample, this clonotype turned up many times. This chain links TRBV28 with TRBJ2-2; D is uncertain. The CDR3 sequence is 12 residues long. V lost 6 bases, J lost 7 bases, and 9 bases lay in between. Germline loops: CDR1 MDHEN, CDR2 SYDVKM. DNA of the CDR3: TGTGCCAGCAGCCAGGCTAACGGGGAGCTGTTTTTT. It encodes CASSQANGELFF.

This clonotype appeared a few times. The chain employs TRBV7-8 and TRBJ1-1, with D maybe TRBD1 (5 bases). V was shortened by 6 bases and J by 3 bases, with 14 bases between the two germline ends. The CDR3 spans 14 residues. Germline V CDR1 and CDR2: SGHVS, FQNEAQ. CDR3 in amino acids: CASSWGRGYTEAFF. The CDR3 nucleotides read TGTGCCAGCAGTTGGGGGAGAGGGTACACTGAAGCTTTCTTT.

The chain is built from TRBV20-1 and TRBJ2-5; a possible D gene is TRBD1 (5 bases). V lost 1 base and J lost 2, with 23 bases in between. This CDR3 has 18 residues. Per germline, CDR1 DFQATT and CDR2 SNEGSKA (reference sequence). The CDR3: CSARAQGRAAGPQETQYF. CDR3 DNA sequence: TGCAGTGCTAGAGCCCAAGGACGGGCAGCAGGGCCACAAGAGACCCAGTACTTC.

This clonotype was detected a few times. The chain links TRBV9 to TRBJ2-7; TRBD2 matches at 13 bases. The CDR3 contains 17 residues. The germline V gene encodes CDR1 SGDLS and CDR2 YYNGEE. V trimming: 4 bases; J trimming: 0 bases; junction bases outside the gene matches: 7. The CDR3 nucleotides are TGTGCCAGCAGCCCAGGGACTAGCGGGATGAGCTCCTACGAGCAGTACTTC. This gives the protein CASSPGTSGMSSYEQYF.

This clonotype was counted between two and nine times. The rearrangement uses TRBV7-6 and TRBJ2-1; 10 positions agree with TRBD1. The CDR3 length is 16 residues. The germline V gene has CDR1 SGHVS and CDR2 FNYEAQ. J lost 5 bases, V lost 2 bases, and 6 bases had no gene match. Written as DNA, the CDR3 is TGTGCCAGCAGCTTAACTAGACAGGGGGCTAACAATGAGCAGTTCTTC. Its translation: CASSLTRQGANNEQFF.

The gene calls are TRBV4-3 and TRBJ2-5; D may be TRBD1 (5 bases). Between the trimmed V and J ends, which lost 0 bases and 3 bases, there was a span of 11 bases. The CDR3 is 15 residues long. Germline V gene data show CDR1 as LGHNA and CDR2 as YSLEER. The CDR3, as DNA: TGCGCCAGCAGCCAAGATCCTGCAGGGAAAGAGACCCAGTACTTC. It specifies CASSQDPAGKETQYF.

The V gene is TRBV5-4, the J gene TRBJ2-2; 8 nucleotides agree with TRBD2. In germline, CDR1 is SGHNT, CDR2 YYREEE (reference sequence). CDR3 length: 17 residues. Trimming removed 1 base from V and 0 bases from J; junction bases left unmatched: 5. The CDR3 region is CASSLNSREANTGELFF. The DNA for the CDR3 is TGTGCCAGCAGCTTGAATTCGCGGGAGGCGAACACCGGGGAGCTGTTTTTT.

Ten or more counts support this clonotype. V and J are TRBV5-1 and TRBJ2-1, with no clear D. CDR1 and CDR2 from the germline V gene are SGHRS and YFSETQ. Trimming stripped 0 bases from V and 6 bases from J, with 4 bases between. This CDR3 has 12 amino acids. CDR3 sequence: CASSLELNEQFF. CDR3 DNA: TGCGCCAGCAGCTTGGAACTCAATGAGCAGTTCTTC.

V gene TRBV12-3 or TRBV12-4 combines with J gene TRBJ2-7; D may be TRBD2 (6 bases). The CDR3 loop spans 13 amino acids. Trimming removed 6 bases at V and 2 bases at J, with 11 bases between. This CDR3 reads CASRRDLPYEQYF. CDR3 coding DNA: TGTGCCAGCAGGCGGGACCTACCCTACGAGCAGTACTTC.

This clonotype was observed a few times. The chain joins TRBV4-3 to TRBJ2-7; D perhaps matches TRBD1 (6 bases). The CDR3 sequence is 15 residues long. Germline CDR1 is LGHNA and CDR2 is YSLEER. V lost 0 bases to trimming and J lost 3 bases, with 12 bases between them. CDR3 DNA: TGCGCCAGCAGCCAAGATAGTACAGGGAACTACGAGCAGTACTTC. Protein product: CASSQDSTGNYEQYF.

The chain has TRBV12-3 or TRBV12-4 and TRBJ2-1; TRBD2 aligns across 7 bases. After removal of 4 bases from V and 3 bases from J, the junction contained 6 bases not matched to a gene. CDR3 length: 15 residues. CDR3 residues: CASSSSGNFYNEQFF. Written as DNA, the CDR3 is TGTGCCAGCAGTTCTAGCGGAAACTTCTACAATGAGCAGTTCTTC.